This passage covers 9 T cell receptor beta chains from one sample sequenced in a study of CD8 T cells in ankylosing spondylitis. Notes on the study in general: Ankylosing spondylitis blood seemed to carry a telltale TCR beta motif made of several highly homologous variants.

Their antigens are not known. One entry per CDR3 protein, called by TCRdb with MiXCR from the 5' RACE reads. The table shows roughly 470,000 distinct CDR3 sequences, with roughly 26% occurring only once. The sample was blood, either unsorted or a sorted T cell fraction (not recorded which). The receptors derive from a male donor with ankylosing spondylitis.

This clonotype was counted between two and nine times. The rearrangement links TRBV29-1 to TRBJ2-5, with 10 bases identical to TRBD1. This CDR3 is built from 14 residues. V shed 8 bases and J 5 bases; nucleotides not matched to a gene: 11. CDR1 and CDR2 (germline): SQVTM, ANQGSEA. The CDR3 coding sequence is TGCAGCATCGGGGACAGGGGAGGGTGGGAGACCCAGTACTTC. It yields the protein CSIGDRGGWETQYF. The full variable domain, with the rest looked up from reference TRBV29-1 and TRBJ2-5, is SAVISQKPSRDICQRGTSLTIQCQVDSQVTMMFWYRQQPGQSLTLIATANQGSEATYESGFVIDKFPISRPNLTFSTLTVSNMSPEDSSIYLCSIGDRGGWETQYFGPGTRLLVL.

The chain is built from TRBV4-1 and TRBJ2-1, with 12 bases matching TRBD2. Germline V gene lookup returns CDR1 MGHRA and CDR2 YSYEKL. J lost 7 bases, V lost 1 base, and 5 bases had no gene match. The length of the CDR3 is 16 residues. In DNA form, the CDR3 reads TGCGCCAGCAGCCAAGGGACTAGCGGGGTGGGGAATGAGCAGTTCTTC. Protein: CASSQGTSGVGNEQFF.

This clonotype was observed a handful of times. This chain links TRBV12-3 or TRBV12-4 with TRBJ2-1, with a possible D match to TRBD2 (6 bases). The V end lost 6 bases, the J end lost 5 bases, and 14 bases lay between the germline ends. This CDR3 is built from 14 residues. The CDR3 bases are TGTGCCAGCAGCCGTAGCGGAGGGAACAATGAGCAGTTCTTC. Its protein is CASSRSGGNNEQFF.

CDR3 residues: CASSIQFSGANVLTF. As DNA, the CDR3 is TGTGCCAGTAGTATCCAGTTCTCTGGGGCCAACGTCCTGACTTTC. The genes are TRBV19 and TRBJ2-6, with D uncertain. Germline CDR1 is LNHDA and CDR2 is SQIVND (reference sequence). The CDR3 spans 15 residues. Trimming removed 3 bases from V and 0 bases from J, with 6 bases in between.

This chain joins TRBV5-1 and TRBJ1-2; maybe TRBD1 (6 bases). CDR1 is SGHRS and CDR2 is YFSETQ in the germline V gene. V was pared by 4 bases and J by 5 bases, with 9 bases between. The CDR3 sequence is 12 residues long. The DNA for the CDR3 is TGCGCCAGCAGCACCGGACAGTATGGCTACACCTTC. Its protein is CASSTGQYGYTF.

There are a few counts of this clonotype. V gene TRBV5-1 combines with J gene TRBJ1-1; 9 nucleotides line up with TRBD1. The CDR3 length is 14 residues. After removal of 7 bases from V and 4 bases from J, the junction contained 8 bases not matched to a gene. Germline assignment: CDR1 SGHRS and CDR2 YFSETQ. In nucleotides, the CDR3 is TGCGCCAGCCGCCTACAGGGGGCCGGCACTGAAGCTTTCTTT. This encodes CASRLQGAGTEAFF.

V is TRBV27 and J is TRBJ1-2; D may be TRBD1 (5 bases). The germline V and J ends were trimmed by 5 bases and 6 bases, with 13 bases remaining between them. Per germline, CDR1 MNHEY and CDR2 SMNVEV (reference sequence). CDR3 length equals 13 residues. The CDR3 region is CASSKLQGNGYTF. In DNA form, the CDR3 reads TGTGCCAGCAGTAAACTCCAGGGAAATGGCTACACCTTC.

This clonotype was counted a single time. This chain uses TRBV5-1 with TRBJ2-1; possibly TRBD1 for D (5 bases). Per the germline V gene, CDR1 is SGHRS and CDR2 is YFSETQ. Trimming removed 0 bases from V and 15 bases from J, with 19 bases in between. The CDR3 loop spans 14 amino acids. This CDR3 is CASSLDGGAERGFF. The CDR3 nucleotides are TGCGCCAGCAGCTTGGACGGTGGGGCGGAAAGGGGGTTCTTC.

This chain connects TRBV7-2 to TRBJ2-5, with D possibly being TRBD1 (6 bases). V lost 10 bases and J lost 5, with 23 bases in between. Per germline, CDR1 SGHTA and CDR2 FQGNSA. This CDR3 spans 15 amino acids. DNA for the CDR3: TGTGCCACTGCTAACAGGGTGTCGGAAGGCGAGACCCAGTACTTC. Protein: CATANRVSEGETQYF.